Listed here are 19 T cell receptor beta chains from one sample, sequenced in a study of cytomegalovirus exposure and HLA in healthy donors (dated by TCRdb to 2016 to 2017). Library preparation was by the immunoSEQ multiplex PCR assay. For the multiplex PCR, a mixture combining 60 forward primers for TCR Vbeta segments and 13 reverse primers for TCR Jbeta segments was used. Entries here come from immuneACCESS through TCRdb and include only in-frame sequences with V and J called. Some clones fail to appear in such tables; in the studies checked, an unresolved V gene covers under half of the shortfall, and the cause of the remainder is unknown. In all, the sample holds 60,000 to 95,000 clones, and more than 65% of those were seen once. The ten biggest clones cover about 20% of the sample. Sequenced sample: PBMCs. The receptors shown here come from a man aged 65-85 years in good health and CMV-seropositive.

The rearrangement joins TRBV5-1 to TRBJ2-7; D uncertain. Trimming cost V 1 base and J 1 base, with 9 bases left between them. The CDR3 runs 14 residues. Germline lookup yields CDR1 SGHRS and CDR2 YFSETQ. The CDR3 loop is CASSLTPGSYEQYF. CDR3 nucleotide sequence: TGCGCCAGCAGCTTGACCCCAGGATCCTACGAGCAGTACTTC.

The V and J genes are TRBV6-5 and TRBJ2-5; tentative D call: TRBD2 (5 bases). The CDR3 has 14 amino acids. From germline, CDR1 is MNHEY and CDR2 SVGAGI. The V end was cut by 6 bases, the J end by 2 bases, with 13 bases between. Written as DNA, the CDR3 is TGTGCCAGCAGCCGAGGGAATTTTCAAGAGACCCAGTACTTC. This sequence encodes CASSRGNFQETQYF.

This clone was picked up a small number of times. V and J are TRBV20-1 and TRBJ2-3, with D unclear. The CDR3 spans 10 residues. CDR1 DFQATT and CDR2 SNEGSKA come from the germline V gene (reference sequence). Trimming pared 6 bases from V and 8 bases from J, leaving 9 bases between. DNA for the CDR3: TGCAGTGCAGAACTTGGTACGCAGTATTTT. Protein: CSAELGTQYF.

The chain couples TRBV6-5 to TRBJ2-7; tentatively, D is TRBD2 (6 bases). The V end lost 7 bases, the J end lost 0 bases, and 10 bases lay between the germline ends. The CDR3 has 13 amino acids. Germline lookup yields CDR1 MNHEY and CDR2 SVGAGI. The CDR3 DNA is TGTGCCAGCACCGGAGGGAGCTCCTACGAGCAGTACTTC. It is translated as CASTGGSSYEQYF.

The chain is built from TRBV2 and TRBJ1-5; no clear D gene. Germline V gives CDR1 SNHLY, CDR2 FYNNEI. V lost 6 bases and J lost 6, with 15 bases in between. The CDR3 has 14 residues. DNA for the CDR3: TGTGCCAGCAGGCTGCAAAGCGACGGTCAGCCCCAGCATTTT. Translated: CASRLQSDGQPQHF.

The rearrangement uses TRBV19 and TRBJ2-7, with D possibly being TRBD1 (6 bases). CDR3 length: 13 amino acids. Germline values: CDR1 LNHDA, CDR2 SQIVND (reference sequence). V lost 10 bases, J lost 3 bases, and 16 bases lay in between. In DNA form, the CDR3 reads TGTGCCAAAGGGGGTGGCAGGGTCTACGAGCAGTACTTC. Protein product: CAKGGGRVYEQYF.

The chain combines TRBV19 with TRBJ1-6; D uncertain. Germline CDR1 and CDR2: LNHDA and SQIVND (reference sequence). The length of the CDR3 is 14 residues. V lost 7 bases, J lost 8 bases, and 15 bases lay in between. The CDR3 spells CASMGDGRYSPLHF. The CDR3 nucleotides read TGTGCCAGTATGGGAGACGGTCGTTATTCACCCCTCCACTTT.

This clone was counted between two and nine times. CDR3 region: CASSPPRGGEQFF. DNA of the CDR3: TGTGCCAGCAGCCCCCCTCGGGGGGGTGAGCAGTTCTTC. V and J are TRBV11-3 and TRBJ2-1; 8 positions agree with TRBD2. V was clipped by 5 bases and J by 9 bases; unmatched bases: 6. The germline V gene has CDR1 SGHNT and CDR2 YENEEA. The CDR3 spans 13 residues.

This sequence joins TRBV4-1 and TRBJ2-7, with 11 bases identical to TRBD1. The V gene's germline CDR1 is MGHRA and CDR2 YSYEKL. This CDR3 has 14 residues. V shed 4 bases and J 7 bases; nucleotides not matched to a gene: 6. The CDR3: CASSRGQGVGEQYF. CDR3 sequence (DNA): TGCGCCAGCAGCCGGGGACAGGGGGTAGGGGAGCAGTACTTC.

The chain carries TRBV9 and TRBJ2-7; 9 bases match TRBD1. The CDR3 totals 16 residues. After removal of 0 bases from V and 2 bases from J, the junction contained 6 bases not matched to a gene. CDR1 is SGDLS and CDR2 is YYNGEE in the germline V gene. The CDR3 loop reads CASSVAPGQGPYEQYF. The CDR3 DNA follows: TGTGCCAGCAGCGTAGCGCCGGGACAGGGTCCCTACGAGCAGTACTTC.

J is TRBJ1-1 and V is TRBV30, with 8 nucleotides matching TRBD1. Germline V gene sequence: CDR1 GTSNPN, CDR2 SVGIG (reference sequence). V dropped 2 bases and J dropped 4; count of bases not matched to a gene: 9. The CDR3 is made up of 15 amino acids. The CDR3 spells CAWSRMDRAGTEAFF. The DNA for the CDR3 is TGTGCCTGGAGTCGTATGGACAGGGCGGGCACTGAAGCTTTCTTT.

The V and J genes are TRBV6-6 and TRBJ2-3; 8 bases are a match to TRBD2. The germline CDR1 and CDR2 sequences are MNHNY and SVGAGI (reference sequence). The CDR3 runs to 14 residues. Losses at the gene ends were 5 bases for V and 7 bases for J; bases not matched to a gene: 8. This CDR3 reads CASSTPGGAYTQYF. The CDR3 region has the DNA TGTGCCAGCAGTACTCCCGGGGGGGCTTATACGCAGTATTTT.

V usage is TRBV27 and J usage is TRBJ1-4, with 9 nucleotides matching TRBD1. Germline CDR1 reads MNHEY; CDR2 reads SMNVEV (reference sequence). CDR3 length: 14 residues. V trimming: 3 bases; J trimming: 5 bases; junction bases outside the gene matches: 1. This chain's CDR3 is CASSFDRGNEKLFF. CDR3 coding DNA: TGTGCCAGCAGTTTCGACAGGGGGAATGAAAAACTGTTTTTT. The whole variable domain, remainder taken from reference TRBV27 and TRBJ1-4, is EAQVTQNPRYLITVTGKKLTVTCSQNMNHEYMSWYRQDPGLGLRQIYYSMNVEVTDKGDVPEGYKVSRKEKRNFPLILESPSPNQTSLYFCASSFDRGNEKLFFGSGTQLSVL.

V usage is TRBV5-1 and J usage is TRBJ2-5; 7 nucleotides align to TRBD1. The length of the CDR3 is 15 residues. The junction had 6 bases not matched to a gene; V was cut back by 3 bases and J by 1 base. Germline V lookup: CDR1 SGHRS, CDR2 YFSETQ. The DNA of the CDR3 is TGCGCCAGCAGCTCGACAGGGAATCCCCAAGAGACCCAGTACTTC. The encoded protein is CASSSTGNPQETQYF.

The V call is TRBV7-3, the J call TRBJ1-1, with 7 nucleotides matching TRBD1. The germline CDR1 and CDR2 sequences are SGHTA and FQGTGA. V lost 5 bases, J lost 1 base, and 4 bases stayed unmatched. The CDR3 spans 14 residues. CDR3 sequence (DNA): TGTGCCAGCAGCCGGGGACAGAAGAACACTGAAGCTTTCTTT. It translates to CASSRGQKNTEAFF.

V gene TRBV6-5 combines with J gene TRBJ1-5, with D perhaps matching TRBD1 (5 bases). Germline CDR1 and CDR2: MNHEY and SVGAGI. This CDR3 has 14 amino acids. V dropped 4 bases and J dropped 2 bases, with 9 bases sitting between them. The DNA for the CDR3 is TGTGCCAGCAGTTGGGGCGAGGGCAATCAGCCCCAGCATTTT. Protein product: CASSWGEGNQPQHF.

V gene TRBV18 combines with J gene TRBJ1-5; D is ambiguous. The length of the CDR3 is 16 residues. Germline CDR1 and CDR2: KGHSH and LQKENI. V was cut by 1 base and J by 2 bases, with 12 bases left in between. The CDR3 DNA reads as TGTGCCAGCTCACCACAACCTACCGGGGGCAATCAGCCCCAGCATTTT. Encoded protein: CASSPQPTGGNQPQHF. Full variable domain (rest looked up from reference TRBV18 and TRBJ1-5): NAGVMQNPRHLVRRRGQEARLRCSPMKGHSHVYWYRQLPEEGLKFMVYLQKENIIDESGMPKERFSAEFPKEGPSILRIQQVVRGDSAAYFCASSPQPTGGNQPQHFGDGTRLSIL.

The V and J genes are TRBV11-2 and TRBJ2-2, with 9 bases matching TRBD1. After removal of 5 bases from V and 4 bases from J, the junction contained 5 bases not matched to a gene. CDR1 is SGHAT, CDR2 FQNNGV, per germline. The CDR3 has 15 amino acids. DNA for the CDR3: TGTGCCAGCAGCCAAGGGGACAGGGTCACCGGGGAGCTGTTTTTT. Amino acids: CASSQGDRVTGELFF. Full variable domain (remainder filled in from reference TRBV11-2 and TRBJ2-2): EAGVAQSPRYKIIEKRQSVAFWCNPISGHATLYWYQQILGQGPKLLIQFQNNGVVDDSQLPKDRFSAERLKGVDSTLKIQPAKLEDSAVYLCASSQGDRVTGELFFGEGSRLTVL.

J is TRBJ1-5 and V is TRBV4-1; D is possibly TRBD1 (5 bases). Germline-derived CDR1 and CDR2 are MGHRA and YSYEKL. The length of the CDR3 is 16 residues. V was trimmed by 2 bases and J by 6 bases, leaving 17 bases between them. The CDR3 region is CASSQSSDGQGQPQHF. CDR3 nucleotides: TGCGCCAGCAGCCAATCCTCTGACGGCCAGGGTCAGCCCCAGCATTTT.